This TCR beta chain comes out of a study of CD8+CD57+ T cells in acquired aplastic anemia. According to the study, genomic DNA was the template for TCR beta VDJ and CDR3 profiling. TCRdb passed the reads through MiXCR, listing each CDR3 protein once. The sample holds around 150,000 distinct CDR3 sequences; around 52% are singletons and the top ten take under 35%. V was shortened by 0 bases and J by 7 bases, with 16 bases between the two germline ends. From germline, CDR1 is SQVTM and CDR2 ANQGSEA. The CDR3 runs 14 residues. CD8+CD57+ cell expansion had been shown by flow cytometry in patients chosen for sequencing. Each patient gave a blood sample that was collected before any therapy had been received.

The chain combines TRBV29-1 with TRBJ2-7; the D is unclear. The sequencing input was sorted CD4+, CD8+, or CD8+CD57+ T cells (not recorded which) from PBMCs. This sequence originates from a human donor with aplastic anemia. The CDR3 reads CSVEEVRSTGEQYF. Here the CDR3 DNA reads TGCAGCGTTGAAGAAGTAAGGTCAACTGGGGAGCAGTACTTC.